The 7 T cell receptor beta chains below all came from one sample that was sequenced in a study of shared clonotypes between healthy human individuals. The protocol was immunoSEQ multiplex PCR, while the TCRdb copy is restricted to in-frame clones and leaves out a portion. The table includes fewer than 3 million clones, less than 95% detected once. Sample: naive CD4+ T cells from PBMCs. The sample's subset: CD45RA+ positively selected. The receptor source for this set is a man between 18 and 29 years old in good health. Some clones in this sample may be carry-over from other donors' samples.

The V gene is TRBV4-2, the J gene TRBJ1-4; D is uncertain. The CDR3 spans 13 residues. V gave up 1 base and J gave up 13 bases, with 13 bases separating them. Germline loops: CDR1 LGHNA, CDR2 YNFKEQ. Written as DNA, the CDR3 is TGTGCCAGCAGCCAAGGTGGGGAGGTAGCACTGTTTTTT. Translating it yields CASSQGGEVALFF.

The chain has TRBV7-9 and TRBJ1-3; maybe TRBD1 (6 bases). Germline-derived CDR1 and CDR2 are SEHNR and FQNEAQ (reference sequence). CDR3 length: 14 residues. The germline V and J ends were trimmed by 5 bases and 4 bases, with 12 bases remaining between them. CDR3 sequence reads: CASSAGQLGNTIYF. CDR3 DNA sequence: TGTGCCAGCAGCGCCGGACAGCTCGGAAACACCATATATTTT.

V usage is TRBV6-5 and J usage is TRBJ1-4; tentative D call: TRBD1 (6 bases). The germline gives CDR1 MNHEY, CDR2 SVGAGI. This CDR3 region has 13 residues. The germline V and J ends were trimmed by 6 bases and 3 bases, with 8 bases remaining between them. The CDR3 DNA reads as TGTGCCAGCAGCCGGACAGCTAATGAAAAACTGTTTTTT. Protein product: CASSRTANEKLFF.

The gene calls are TRBV28 and TRBJ1-5; D gene unclear. V was clipped by 3 bases and J by 1 base, with 4 bases between them. CDR3 length: 13 residues. Germline assignment: CDR1 MDHEN and CDR2 SYDVKM. CDR3 nucleotides: TGTGCCAGCAGTTTTTTCAGCAATCAGCCCCAGCATTTT. Encoded protein: CASSFFSNQPQHF.

The V and J genes are TRBV5-1 and TRBJ2-7, with D perhaps being TRBD1 or TRBD2 (5 bases each). The germline gives CDR1 SGHRS, CDR2 YFSETQ. Trimming left V 7 bases short and J 2 bases short, with 10 bases between. The CDR3 has 12 residues. The CDR3 is CASRDGPYEQYF. Written as DNA, the CDR3 is TGCGCCAGCCGGGACGGGCCCTACGAGCAGTACTTC.

This chain uses TRBV10-3 with TRBJ1-2, with D possibly matching TRBD1 (6 bases). This CDR3 comprises 15 residues. Trimming stripped 10 bases from V and 5 bases from J, with 23 bases between. Germline loops: CDR1 ENHRY, CDR2 SYGVKD. DNA of the CDR3: TGTGCCACCACTATTGGTCCTCGTACAGGGTATGGCTACACCTTC. Translated: CATTIGPRTGYGYTF.

The rearrangement uses TRBV6-4 and TRBJ1-1; possibly TRBD1 for D (5 bases). Germline loops: CDR1 MRHNA, CDR2 SNTAGT. Trimming took 4 bases from V and 4 from J, leaving 16 bases between them. The CDR3 spans 15 residues. The CDR3 nucleotides read TGTGCCAGCAGTGCCCCGGAAGGGGCGGTCACTGAAGCTTTCTTT. It translates to CASSAPEGAVTEAFF.